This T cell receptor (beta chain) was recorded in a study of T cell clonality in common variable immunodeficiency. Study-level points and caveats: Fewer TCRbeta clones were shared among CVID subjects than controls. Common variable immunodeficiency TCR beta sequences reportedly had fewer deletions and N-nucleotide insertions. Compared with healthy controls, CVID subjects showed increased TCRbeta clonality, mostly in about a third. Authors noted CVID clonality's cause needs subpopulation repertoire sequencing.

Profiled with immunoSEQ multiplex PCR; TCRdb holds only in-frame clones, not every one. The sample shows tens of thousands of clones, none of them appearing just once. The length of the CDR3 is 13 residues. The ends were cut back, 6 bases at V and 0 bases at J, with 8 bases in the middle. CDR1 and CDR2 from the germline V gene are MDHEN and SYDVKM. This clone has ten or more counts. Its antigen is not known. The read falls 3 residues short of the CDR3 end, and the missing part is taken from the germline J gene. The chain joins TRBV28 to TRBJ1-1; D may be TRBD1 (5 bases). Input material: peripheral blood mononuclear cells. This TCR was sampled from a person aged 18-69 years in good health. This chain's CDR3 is CASRRGLNTEAFF. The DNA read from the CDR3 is TGTGCCAGCAGGAGGGGATTGAACACTGAA.